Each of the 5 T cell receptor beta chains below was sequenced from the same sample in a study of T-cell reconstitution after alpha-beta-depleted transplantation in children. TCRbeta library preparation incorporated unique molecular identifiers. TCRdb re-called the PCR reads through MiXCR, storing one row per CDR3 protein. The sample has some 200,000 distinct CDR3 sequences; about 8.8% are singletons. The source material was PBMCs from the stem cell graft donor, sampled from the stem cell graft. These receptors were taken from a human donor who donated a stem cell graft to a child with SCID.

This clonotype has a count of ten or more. CDR3 DNA: TGTGCCAGCAGCTTAGTCGGGGCCGACACAGATACGCAGTATTTT. It is translated as CASSLVGADTDTQYF. The chain combines TRBV7-2 with TRBJ2-3; D might be TRBD1 or TRBD2, each matching 5 bases. Germline lookup yields CDR1 SGHTA and CDR2 FQGNSA. V lost 1 base to trimming and J lost 2 bases, with 10 bases between them. The CDR3 extends over 15 amino acids.

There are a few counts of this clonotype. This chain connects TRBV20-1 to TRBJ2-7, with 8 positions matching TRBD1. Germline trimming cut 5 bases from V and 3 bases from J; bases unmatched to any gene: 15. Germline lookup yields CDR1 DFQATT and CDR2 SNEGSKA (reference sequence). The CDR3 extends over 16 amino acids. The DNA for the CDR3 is TGCAGTGCTCGCTATTTCGGGCAGGGGGCTAACTACGAGCAGTACTTC. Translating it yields CSARYFGQGANYEQYF.

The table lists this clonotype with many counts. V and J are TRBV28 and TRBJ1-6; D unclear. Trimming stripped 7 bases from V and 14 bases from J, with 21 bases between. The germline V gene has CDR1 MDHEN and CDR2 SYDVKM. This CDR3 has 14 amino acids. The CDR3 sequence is CASIQNEGRRALHF. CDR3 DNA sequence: TGTGCCAGCATTCAAAATGAGGGTCGTCGGGCCCTCCACTTT. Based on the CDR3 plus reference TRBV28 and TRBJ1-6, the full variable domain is DVKVTQSSRYLVKRTGEKVFLECVQDMDHENMFWYRQDPGLGLRLIYFSYDVKMKEKGDIPEGYSVSREKKERFSLILESASTNQTSMYLCASIQNEGRRALHFGNGTRLTVT.

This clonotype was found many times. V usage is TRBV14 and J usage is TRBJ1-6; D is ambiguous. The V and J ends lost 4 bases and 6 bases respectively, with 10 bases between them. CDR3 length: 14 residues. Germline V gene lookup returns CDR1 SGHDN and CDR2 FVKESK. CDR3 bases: TGTGCCAGCAGCCTGATTTGGAGTAATTCACCCCTCCACTTT. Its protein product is CASSLIWSNSPLHF.

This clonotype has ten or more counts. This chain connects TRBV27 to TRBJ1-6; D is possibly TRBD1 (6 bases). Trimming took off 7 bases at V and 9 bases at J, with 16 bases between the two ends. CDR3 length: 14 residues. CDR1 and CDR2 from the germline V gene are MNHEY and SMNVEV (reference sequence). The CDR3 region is CASMAAGDGSPLHF. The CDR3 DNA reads TGTGCCAGCATGGCGGCAGGGGATGGTTCACCCCTCCACTTT.